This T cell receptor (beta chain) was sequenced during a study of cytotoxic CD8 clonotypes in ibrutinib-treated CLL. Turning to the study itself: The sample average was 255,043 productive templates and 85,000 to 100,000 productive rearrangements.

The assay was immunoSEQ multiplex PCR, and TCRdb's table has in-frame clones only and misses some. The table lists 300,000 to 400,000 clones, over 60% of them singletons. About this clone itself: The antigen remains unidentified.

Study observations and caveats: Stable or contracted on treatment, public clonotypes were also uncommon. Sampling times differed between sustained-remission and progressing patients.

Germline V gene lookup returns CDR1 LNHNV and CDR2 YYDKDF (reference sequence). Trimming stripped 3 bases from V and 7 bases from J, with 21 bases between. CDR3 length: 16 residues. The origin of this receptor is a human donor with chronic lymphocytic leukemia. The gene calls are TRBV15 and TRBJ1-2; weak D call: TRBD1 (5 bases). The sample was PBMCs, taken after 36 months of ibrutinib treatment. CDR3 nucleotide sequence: TGTGCCACCAGCAGTCGGGCCCGGGACGGCAGCCTTGGCTACACCTTC. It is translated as CATSSRARDGSLGYTF.